This TCR beta chain was captured in a study of T cell changes during pregnancy in multiple sclerosis. Measured with immunoSEQ multiplex PCR; TCRdb has only the in-frame clones, and not every one. This table has roughly 59,000 clones, about 93% appearing once. Germline CDR1 reads MNHEY; CDR2 reads SVGAGI. The ends lost 6 bases at V and 6 bases at J; junction bases unmatched: 10. CDR3 size: 15 residues. Sample: peripheral blood, taken in the third trimester of pregnancy. This clonotype originated in a female donor in good health, enrolled as a control in a pregnancy study. The V call is TRBV6-5, the J call TRBJ1-2; 10 positions match TRBD1. The CDR3 DNA follows: TGTGCCAGCAGCATGGACAGGGGGTCATTTGATGGCTACACCTTC. Its protein is CASSMDRGSFDGYTF.